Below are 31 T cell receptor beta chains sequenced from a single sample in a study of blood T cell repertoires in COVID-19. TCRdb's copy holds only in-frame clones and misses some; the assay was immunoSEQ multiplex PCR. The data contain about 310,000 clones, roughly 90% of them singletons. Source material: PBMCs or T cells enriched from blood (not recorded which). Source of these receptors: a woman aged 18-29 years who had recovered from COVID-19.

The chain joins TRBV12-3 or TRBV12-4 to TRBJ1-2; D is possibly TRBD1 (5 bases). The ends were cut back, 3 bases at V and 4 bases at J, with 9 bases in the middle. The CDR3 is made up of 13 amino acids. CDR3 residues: CASSLYRGYGYTF. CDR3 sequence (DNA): TGTGCCAGCAGTTTGTATAGGGGCTATGGCTACACCTTC.

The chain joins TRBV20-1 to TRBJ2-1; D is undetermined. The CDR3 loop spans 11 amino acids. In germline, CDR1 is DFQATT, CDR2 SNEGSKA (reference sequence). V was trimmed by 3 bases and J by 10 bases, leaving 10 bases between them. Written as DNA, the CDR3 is TGCAGTGCTAGTGGCAACTACGAGCAGTTCTTC. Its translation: CSASGNYEQFF.

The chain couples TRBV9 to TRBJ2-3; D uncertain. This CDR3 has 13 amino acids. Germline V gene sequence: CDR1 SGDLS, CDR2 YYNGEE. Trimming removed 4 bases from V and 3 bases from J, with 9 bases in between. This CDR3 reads CASSSLRTDTQYF. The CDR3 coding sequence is TGTGCCAGCAGCTCCTTGAGGACAGATACGCAGTATTTT. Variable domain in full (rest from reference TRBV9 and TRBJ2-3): DSGVTQTPKHLITATGQRVTLRCSPRSGDLSVYWYQQSLDQGLQFLIQYYNGEERAKGNILERFSAQQFPDLHSELNLSSLELGDSALYFCASSSLRTDTQYFGPGTRLTVL.

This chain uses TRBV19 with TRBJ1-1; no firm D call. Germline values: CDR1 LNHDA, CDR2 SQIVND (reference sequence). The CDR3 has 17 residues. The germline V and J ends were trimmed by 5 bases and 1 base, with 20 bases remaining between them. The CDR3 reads CASSEYGLRRGNTEAFF. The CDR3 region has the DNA TGTGCCAGTAGTGAATACGGACTGAGAAGAGGGAACACTGAAGCTTTCTTT.

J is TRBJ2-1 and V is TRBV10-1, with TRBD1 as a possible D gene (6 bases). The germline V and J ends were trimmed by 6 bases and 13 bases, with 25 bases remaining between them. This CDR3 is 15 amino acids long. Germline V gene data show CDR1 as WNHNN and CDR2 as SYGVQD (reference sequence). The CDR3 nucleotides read TGCGCCAGCAGAGGGGGTAGATTACGAGGGCCGTTTCAGTTCTTC. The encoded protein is CASRGGRLRGPFQFF.

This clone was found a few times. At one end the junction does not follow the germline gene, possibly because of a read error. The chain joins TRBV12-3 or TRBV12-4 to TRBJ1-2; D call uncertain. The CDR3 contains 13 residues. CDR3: CASSLLPPGGSSF. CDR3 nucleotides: TGTGCCAGCAGTTTATTACCCCCGGGTGGGTCGTCCTTC.

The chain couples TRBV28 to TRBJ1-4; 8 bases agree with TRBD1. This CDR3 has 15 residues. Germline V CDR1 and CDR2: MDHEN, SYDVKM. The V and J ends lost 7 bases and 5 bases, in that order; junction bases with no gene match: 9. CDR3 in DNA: TGTGCCAGCATTGGTCCTGCAGGGGGCAATGAAAAACTGTTTTTT. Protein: CASIGPAGGNEKLFF.

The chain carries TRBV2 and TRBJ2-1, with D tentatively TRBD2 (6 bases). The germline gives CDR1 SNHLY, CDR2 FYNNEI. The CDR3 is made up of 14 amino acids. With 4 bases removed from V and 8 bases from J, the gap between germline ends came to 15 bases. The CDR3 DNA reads TGTGCCAGCAGTGGGCTAGCGAGTTCCCATGAGCAGTTCTTC. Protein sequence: CASSGLASSHEQFF.

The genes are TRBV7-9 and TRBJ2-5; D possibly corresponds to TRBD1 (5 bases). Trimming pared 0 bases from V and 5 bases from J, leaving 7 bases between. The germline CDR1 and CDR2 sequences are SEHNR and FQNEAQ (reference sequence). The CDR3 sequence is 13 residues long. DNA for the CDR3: TGTGCCAGCAGCTTAGCGGGGCACGAGACCCAGTACTTC. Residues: CASSLAGHETQYF. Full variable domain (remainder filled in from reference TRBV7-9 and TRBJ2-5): DTGVSQNPRHKITKRGQNVTFRCDPISEHNRLYWYRQTLGQGPEFLTYFQNEAQLEKSRLLSDRFSAERPKGSFSTLEIQRTEQGDSAMYLCASSLAGHETQYFGPGTRLLVL.

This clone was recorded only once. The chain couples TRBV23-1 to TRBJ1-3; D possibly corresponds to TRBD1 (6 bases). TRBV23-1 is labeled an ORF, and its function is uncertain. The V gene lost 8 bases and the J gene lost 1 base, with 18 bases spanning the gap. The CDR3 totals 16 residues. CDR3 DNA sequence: TGCGCCAGCCTTTGGGGGGGGGCGGTATCTGGAAACACCATATATTTT. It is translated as CASLWGGAVSGNTIYF.

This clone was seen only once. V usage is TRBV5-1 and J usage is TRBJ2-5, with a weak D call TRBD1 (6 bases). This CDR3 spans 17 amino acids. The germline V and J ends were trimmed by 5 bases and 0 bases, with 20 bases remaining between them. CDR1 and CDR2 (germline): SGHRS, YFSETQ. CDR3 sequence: CASSKQGQTSYQETQYF. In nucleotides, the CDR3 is TGCGCCAGCAGTAAGCAGGGGCAAACTTCGTACCAAGAGACCCAGTACTTC.

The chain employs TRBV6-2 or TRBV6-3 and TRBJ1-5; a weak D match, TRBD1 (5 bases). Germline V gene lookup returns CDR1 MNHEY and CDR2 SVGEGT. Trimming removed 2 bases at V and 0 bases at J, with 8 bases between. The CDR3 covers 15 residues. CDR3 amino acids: CASSYRGNSNQPQHF. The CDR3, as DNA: TGTGCCAGCAGTTACAGGGGTAATAGCAATCAGCCCCAGCATTTT.

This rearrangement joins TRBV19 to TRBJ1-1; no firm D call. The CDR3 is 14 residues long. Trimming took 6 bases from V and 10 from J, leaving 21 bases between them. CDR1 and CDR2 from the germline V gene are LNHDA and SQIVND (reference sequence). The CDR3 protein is CASRISSDFFGAFF. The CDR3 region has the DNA TGTGCCAGTAGGATTTCCTCTGACTTCTTCGGAGCTTTCTTT.

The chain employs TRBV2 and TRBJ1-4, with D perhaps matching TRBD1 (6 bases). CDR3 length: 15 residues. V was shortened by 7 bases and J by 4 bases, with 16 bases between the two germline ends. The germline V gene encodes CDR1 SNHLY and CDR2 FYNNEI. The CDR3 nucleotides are TGTGCCAGCACCAGGGGTGACCTTTTTAATGAAAAACTGTTTTTT. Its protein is CASTRGDLFNEKLFF.

CDR3 nucleotide sequence: TGTGCCAGCAGCATCTGGACAGGGGGTTATGAGTTAGACACCATATATTTT. It yields the protein CASSIWTGGYELDTIYF. V usage is TRBV7-2 and J usage is TRBJ1-3; 10 positions agree with TRBD1. The V gene's germline CDR1 is SGHTA and CDR2 FQGNSA. There are 17 residues in the CDR3. The V and J ends lost 5 bases and 8 bases, in that order; junction bases with no gene match: 15.

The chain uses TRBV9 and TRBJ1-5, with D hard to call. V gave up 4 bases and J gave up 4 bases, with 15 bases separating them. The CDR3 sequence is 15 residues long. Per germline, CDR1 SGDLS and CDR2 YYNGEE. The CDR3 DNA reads TGTGCCAGCAGCCCTGGCGAAACGAGGAATCAGCCCCAGCATTTT. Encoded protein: CASSPGETRNQPQHF.

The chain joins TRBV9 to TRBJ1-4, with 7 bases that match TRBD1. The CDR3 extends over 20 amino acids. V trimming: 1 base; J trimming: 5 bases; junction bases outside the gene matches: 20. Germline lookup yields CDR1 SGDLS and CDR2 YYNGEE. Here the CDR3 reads CASSVSGGRWWDSTNEKLFF. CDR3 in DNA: TGTGCCAGCAGCGTAAGTGGTGGTCGGTGGTGGGACAGCACGAATGAAAAACTGTTTTTT.

CDR3 loop: CASSRGVGGGNSPLHF. The CDR3 DNA reads as TGTGCCAGCAGCCGCGGTGTAGGGGGAGGGAATTCACCCCTCCACTTT. The V gene is TRBV5-8, the J gene TRBJ1-6, with D tentatively TRBD1 (6 bases). V lost 4 bases to trimming and J lost 7 bases, with 18 bases between them. The CDR3 is 16 residues long. Germline V gene lookup returns CDR1 SGHTS and CDR2 YDEGEE.

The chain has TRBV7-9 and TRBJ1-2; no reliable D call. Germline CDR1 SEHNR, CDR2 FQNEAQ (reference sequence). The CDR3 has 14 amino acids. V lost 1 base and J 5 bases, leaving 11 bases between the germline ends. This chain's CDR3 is CASSLDSSSYGYTF. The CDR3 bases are TGTGCCAGCAGCTTAGATTCCAGTTCTTATGGCTACACCTTC.

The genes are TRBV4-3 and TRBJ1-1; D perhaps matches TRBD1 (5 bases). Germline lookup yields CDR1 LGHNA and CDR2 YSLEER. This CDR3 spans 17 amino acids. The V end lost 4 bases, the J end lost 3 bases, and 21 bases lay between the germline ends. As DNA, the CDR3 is TGCGCCAGCAGCCGGGGGATCGGACTAAAAGGGGACACTGAAGCTTTCTTT. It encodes CASSRGIGLKGDTEAFF.

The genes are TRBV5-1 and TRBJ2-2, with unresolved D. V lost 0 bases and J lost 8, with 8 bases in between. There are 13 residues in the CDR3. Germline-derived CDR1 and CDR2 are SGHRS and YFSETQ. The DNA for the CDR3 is TGCGCCAGCAGCTTGGAGCAGGAAGGGGAGCTGTTTTTT. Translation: CASSLEQEGELFF.

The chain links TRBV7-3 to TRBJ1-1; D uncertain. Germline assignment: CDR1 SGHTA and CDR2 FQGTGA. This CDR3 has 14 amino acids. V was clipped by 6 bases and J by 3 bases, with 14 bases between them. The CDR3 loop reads CASRSFGEDTEAFF. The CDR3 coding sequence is TGTGCCAGCAGGTCCTTTGGGGAGGACACTGAAGCTTTCTTT.

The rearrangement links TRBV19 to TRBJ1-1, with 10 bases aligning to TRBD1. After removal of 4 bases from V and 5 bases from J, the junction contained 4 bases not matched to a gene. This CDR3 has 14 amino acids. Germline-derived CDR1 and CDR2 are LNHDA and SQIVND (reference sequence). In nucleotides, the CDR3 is TGTGCCAGTAGTACCCGGGACAGGGGAACTGAAGCTTTCTTT. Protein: CASSTRDRGTEAFF.

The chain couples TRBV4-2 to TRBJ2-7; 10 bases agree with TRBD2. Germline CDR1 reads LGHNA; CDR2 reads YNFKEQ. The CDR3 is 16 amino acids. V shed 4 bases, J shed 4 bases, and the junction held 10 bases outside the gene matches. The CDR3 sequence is CASSLSGGRGRYEQYF. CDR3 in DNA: TGTGCCAGCAGCCTTAGCGGGGGGCGAGGGAGGTACGAGCAGTACTTC.

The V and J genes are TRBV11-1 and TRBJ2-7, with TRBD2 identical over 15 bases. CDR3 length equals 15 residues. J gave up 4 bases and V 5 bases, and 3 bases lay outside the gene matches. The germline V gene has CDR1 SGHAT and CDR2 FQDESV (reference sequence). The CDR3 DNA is TGTGCCAGCAGCCCCGGGACTAGCGGGAGGTACGAGCAGTACTTC. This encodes CASSPGTSGRYEQYF.

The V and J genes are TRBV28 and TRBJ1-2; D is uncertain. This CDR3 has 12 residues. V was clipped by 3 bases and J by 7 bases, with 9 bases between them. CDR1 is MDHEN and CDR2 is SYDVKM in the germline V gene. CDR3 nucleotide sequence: TGTGCCAGCAGTTTTCCCTCGGTTGGCTACACCTTC. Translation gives CASSFPSVGYTF.

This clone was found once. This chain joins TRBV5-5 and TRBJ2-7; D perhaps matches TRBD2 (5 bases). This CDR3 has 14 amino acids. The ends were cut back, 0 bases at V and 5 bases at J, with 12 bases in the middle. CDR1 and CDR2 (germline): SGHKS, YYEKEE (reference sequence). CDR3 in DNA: TGTGCCAGCAGCTTGGCCGGGAAACGGCACGAGCAGTACTTC. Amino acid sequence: CASSLAGKRHEQYF.

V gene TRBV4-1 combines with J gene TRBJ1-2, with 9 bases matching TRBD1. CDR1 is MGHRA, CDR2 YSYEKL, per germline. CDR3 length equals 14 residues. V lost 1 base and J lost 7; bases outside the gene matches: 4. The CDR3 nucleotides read TGCGCCAGCAGCCAAGTCGGACAGGGGTCTGGCTACACCTTC. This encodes CASSQVGQGSGYTF.

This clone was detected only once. In DNA form, the CDR3 reads TGTGCCAGCAGCGCGGACAGTGGAAACACCATATATTTT. Protein: CASSADSGNTIYF. The chain employs TRBV4-2 and TRBJ1-3; a possible D gene is TRBD1 (6 bases). Trimming left V 5 bases short and J 3 bases short, with 8 bases between. This CDR3 region has 13 residues. Per the germline V gene, CDR1 is LGHNA and CDR2 is YNFKEQ.

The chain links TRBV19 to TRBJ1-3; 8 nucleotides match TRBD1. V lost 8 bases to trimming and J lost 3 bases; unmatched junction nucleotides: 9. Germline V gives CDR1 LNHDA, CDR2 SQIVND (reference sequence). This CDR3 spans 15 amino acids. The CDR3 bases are TGTGCCAGTTGGAGTTGGGACAGGCGTGGAAACACCATATATTTT. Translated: CASWSWDRRGNTIYF. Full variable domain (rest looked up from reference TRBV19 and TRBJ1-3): DGGITQSPKYLFRKEGQNVTLSCEQNLNHDAMYWYRQDPGQGLRLIYYSQIVNDFQKGDIAEGYSVSREKKESFPLTVTSAQKNPTAFYLCASWSWDRRGNTIYFGEGSWLTVV.

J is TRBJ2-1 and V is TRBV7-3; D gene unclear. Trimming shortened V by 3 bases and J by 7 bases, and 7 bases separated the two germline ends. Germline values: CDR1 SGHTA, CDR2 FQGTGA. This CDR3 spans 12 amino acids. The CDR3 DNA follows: TGTGCCAGCAGCTTGAACATGAATGAGCAGTTCTTC. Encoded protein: CASSLNMNEQFF.